This T cell receptor (beta chain) is from a study of shared clonotypes between healthy human individuals (dated by TCRdb to about 2020). For the wider study: The cohort included three men and a couple of women between 18 and 49 years of age. Between about 0.94 and 8.9 billion PBMCs per donor were obtained by leukapheresis. Different laboratories and diverse techniques were used to prepare libraries and sequence TCR repertoires, to increase sequencing depth and limit assay-specific biases. For each donor, three plates each were used for CD4 naive and CD4 memory, two plates were used for CD8 naive, and one plate was used for CD8 memory. To estimate repertoire size and how much clonotypes are shared between individuals, the study performed deep sequencing of blood TCR repertoires from 4 to 6 healthy adults.

On this clone: Its target antigen remains unknown. No quality values exist for individual bases; no much larger clone is one base distant.

Findings and caveats that apply to the study as a whole: Pairwise subsampling led to the expectation that sequencing depth would affect the degree of clonotype sharing among donors. Higher generation probabilities were observed for clonotypes shared by all four sorted-subset donors than for non-shared clonotypes. Naive subsets generally had larger estimated clonotype richness than memory subsets. Incomplete sequencing was indicated by rarefaction of sorted-subset datasets, despite the large sequencing depth. Sampling was restricted to blood, and TCR repertoires in tissue are likely to differ from TCR repertoires in blood. Across a handful of donors, around 5% of naive CD4, approximately 3.5% of naive CD8, about 2.3% of memory CD4, and over 0.35% of memory CD8 clonotypes were shared. The genetic and exposure-history diversity represented was limited by the small number of donors.

Using the deep immunoSEQ assay, multiplex PCR amplified TCR CDR3 regions from genomic DNA. For each cell subset, the extracted genomic DNA was distributed evenly across all wells of several immunoSEQ 96-well plates, and each plate served as one replicate. For sorted subsets, each replicate PCR was loaded with approximately 200 ng genomic DNA, equivalent to roughly 30,000 T cell genomes. Purified libraries were measured with a Qubit 3.0 fluorometer, size-checked on a Bioanalyzer 2100, and measured again with the KAPA Library Quantification kit. Each immunoSEQ 96-well plate was sequenced on its own single-read 150-cycle Illumina NextSeq 550 flow cell. Processing in the source paper ran as follows. The immunoSEQ output contained only junctional sequences without quality scores, so filtering could not match that applied to full-length reads. To assign V/J genes and CDR3, sequences were annotated against IMGT germline references using PyIR, a Python wrapper for IgBLAST v1.9. Reads with weak V/J assignments (E-value above 1e-6), missing CDR3, stop codons, out-of-frame junctions, or ambiguous translated residues were removed. V3J clonotypes were defined as sequences sharing the same inferred V gene, J gene, and CDR3 amino acid sequence. The percentage overlap between two repertoires was calculated by dividing the number of shared unique clonotypes by the size of the smaller repertoire. Repertoire richness was assessed with RTK rarefaction, the Chao1 estimator, and Recon v2.1 estimates of unobserved clonotypes. OLGA was used to compute generation probabilities for all TCRbeta clonotypes that the gDNA method yielded from several donors. TCRdb stores this immuneACCESS table with in-frame sequences only. Part of the clones is absent; in the studies checked, under half of the shortfall reflects unresolved V genes, and no reason is known for the rest. That table is the source of V, J and clone size, and D and trimming were worked out from the DNA. In all, the sample holds approximately 1.1 million clones, and around 78% of those were seen once. Around 0.47% of the sample goes to the ten largest clones.

Donors were healthy HIV-negative adults with no recently reported acute infections or vaccinations. All donors were Caucasian adults living in Nashville, Tennessee, USA. CD4+ T cells were enriched through magnetic negative selection, after which naive cells were positively selected on CD45RA and the remaining negative fraction served as the memory subset. Blood was obtained by leukapheresis, after which PBMCs were separated by Ficoll-Histopaque density gradient centrifugation and cryopreserved in liquid nitrogen vapor phase. Analytical flow cytometry was used to check the purity and quantity of every magnetically sorted T cell population. Genomic DNA was isolated from each sorted fraction and quantified by UV absorbance on a Nanodrop 2000c. The CDR3 runs 14 residues from the cysteine to the phenylalanine. The DNA shown is the 42-base CDR3, in frame from base 1. CDR1 and CDR2 (MNHEY, SVGAGI) derive from the germline V gene. V and J are trimmed by 10 bases and 1 base, and the gene matches miss 7 bases of the junction.

The clonotype originates from a man aged 18 to 29 in good health. Some clones in this sample may be carry-over from other donors' samples. The sequence is built from TRBV6-5 and TRBJ2-3, with 8 junctional bases fitting TRBD2. Specimen: memory CD4+ T cells from PBMCs. The cell subset or site tag for this specimen amounts to: CD45RA-negative fraction. The CDR3 protein: CATRLATRTDTQYF. The DNA sequence reads TGTGCCACCAGACTAGCGACCCGCACAGATACGCAGTATTTT.